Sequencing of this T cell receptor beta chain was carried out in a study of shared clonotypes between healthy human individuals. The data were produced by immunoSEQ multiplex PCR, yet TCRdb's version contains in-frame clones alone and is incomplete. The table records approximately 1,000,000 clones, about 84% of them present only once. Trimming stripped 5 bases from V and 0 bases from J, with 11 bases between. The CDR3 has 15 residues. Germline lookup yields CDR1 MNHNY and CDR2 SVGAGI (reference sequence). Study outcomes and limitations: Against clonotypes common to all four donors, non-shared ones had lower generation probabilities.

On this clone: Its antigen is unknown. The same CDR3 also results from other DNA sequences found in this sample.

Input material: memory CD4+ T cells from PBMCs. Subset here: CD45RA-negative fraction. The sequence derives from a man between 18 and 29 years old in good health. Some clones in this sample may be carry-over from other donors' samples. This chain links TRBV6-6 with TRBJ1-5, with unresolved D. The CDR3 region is CASSPPGPSNQPQHF. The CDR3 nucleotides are TGTGCCAGCAGTCCTCCGGGCCCTAGCAATCAGCCCCAGCATTTT.